A selection of T cell receptor beta chains follows, all from one sample in a study of T cell changes during pregnancy in multiple sclerosis. Assay used: immunoSEQ multiplex PCR; TCRdb lists only in-frame clones, some missing. The table records roughly 38,000 clones, around 90% of them present only once. Sequenced material: CD4+ T cells from peripheral blood mononuclear cells, taken after pregnancy. Receptor source: a female donor in good health, enrolled as a control in a pregnancy study. The CDR3 runs from the conserved cysteine through the conserved F or W. The order of the fields is V gene, J gene, clone size, D gene, CDR3 protein, CDR3 DNA. The D gene is left open where the match is weak. Clone size is shown for a subset of rows, as once, few, many or a class of expanded clone.

TRBV7-9	TRBJ1-3	NA	NA	CASSFFQASGNTIYF	TGTGCCAGCAGCTTTTTCCAGGCCTCTGGAAACACCATATATTTT
TRBV19	TRBJ1-6	few	TRBD1	CASSPSGQDPYNSPLHF	TGTGCCAGTAGTCCCTCCGGACAGGATCCCTATAATTCACCCCTCCACTTT
TRBV19	TRBJ2-3	NA	NA	CASSPTGTSTDTQYF	TGTGCCAGTAGTCCGACCGGGACAAGCACAGATACGCAGTATTTT
TRBV28	TRBJ1-1	NA	NA	CASSFPLGAGSDTEAFF	TGTGCCAGCAGTTTCCCCTTAGGGGCAGGGTCGGACACTGAAGCTTTCTTT
TRBV27	TRBJ1-1	NA	NA	CASSPTAGGEHSSEAFF	TGTGCCAGCAGTCCGACGGCCGGGGGGGAACACTCGTCTGAAGCTTTCTTT
TRBV19	TRBJ1-1	NA	NA	CASQTYTEAFF	TGTGCCAGCCAGACTTACACTGAAGCTTTCTTT
TRBV5-5	TRBJ1-3	NA	NA	CASRPAPRGRNTIYF	TGTGCCAGCAGACCAGCGCCCAGGGGTAGAAACACCATATATTTT
TRBV4-2	TRBJ2-3	once	TRBD2	CASSQDSGGADTQYF	TGTGCCAGCAGCCAAGATAGCGGGGGGGCAGATACGCAGTATTTT
TRBV7-9	TRBJ2-2	NA	NA	CASSFMSTGELFF	TGTGCCAGCAGCTTTATGTCCACCGGGGAGCTGTTTTTT
TRBV5-1	TRBJ2-1	NA	NA	CASSPSISSGYNEQFF	TGCGCCAGCAGCCCCTCAATTAGTAGCGGATACAATGAGCAGTTCTTC
TRBV13	TRBJ1-1	NA	TRBD1	CASSQPGGADTEAFF	TGTGCCAGCAGTCAACCAGGGGGCGCGGACACTGAAGCTTTCTTT
TRBV10-3	TRBJ2-3	NA	NA	CAISGTPLESYRTDTQYF	TGTGCCATCAGTGGGACACCGCTTGAGTCTTACCGCACAGATACGCAGTATTTT
TRBV19	TRBJ1-1	few	TRBD1	CASSNRDREAFF	TGTGCCAGTAGTAACCGGGACAGGGAAGCTTTCTTT
TRBV14	TRBJ2-5	NA	TRBD1	CASSPLWDRGRKTQYF	TGTGCCAGCAGCCCCCTCTGGGACAGGGGAAGGAAGACCCAGTACTTC
TRBV28	TRBJ2-1	NA	TRBD1	CASRTGGDSGQFF	TGTGCCAGCAGAACAGGGGGCGACTCGGGGCAGTTCTTC
TRBV7-8	TRBJ2-1	NA	TRBD2	CASSRGLVGEQFF	TGTGCCAGCAGCCGAGGACTAGTCGGTGAGCAGTTCTTC
TRBV5-1	TRBJ2-5	once	NA	CASSLGGGQVEETQYF	TGCGCCAGCAGCTTGGGGGGGGGCCAGGTAGAAGAGACCCAGTACTTC
TRBV5-1	TRBJ2-5	NA	NA	CASSLGTDFGGRETQYF	TGCGCCAGCAGCTTGGGGACTGACTTCGGAGGGCGGGAGACCCAGTACTTC
TRBV29-1	TRBJ1-1	NA	TRBD1	CSVVGRGVRNTEAFF	TGCAGCGTTGTGGGCAGGGGGGTTCGTAACACTGAAGCTTTCTTT
TRBV6-6	TRBJ2-1	NA	TRBD2	CASRGLAGGPEQFF	TGTGCCAGCAGAGGACTAGCGGGGGGGCCTGAGCAGTTCTTC
TRBV6-6	TRBJ2-3	NA	NA	CASSRVVSSTDTQYF	TGTGCCAGCAGTCGCGTTGTTTCTAGCACAGATACGCAGTATTTT
TRBV5-1	TRBJ1-1	few	NA	CASSLVSNTEAFF	TGCGCCAGCAGCTTGGTGAGCAACACTGAAGCTTTCTTT
TRBV10-3	TRBJ2-5	NA	TRBD1	CAISEDRGETQYF	TGTGCCATCAGTGAGGACAGGGGGGAGACCCAGTACTTC
TRBV18	TRBJ1-6	NA	NA	CASSPENSPLHF	TGTGCCAGCTCACCGGAGAATTCACCCCTCCACTTT
TRBV5-6	TRBJ1-1	few	TRBD1	CASSLAGQGRAFF	TGTGCCAGCAGCTTGGCGGGACAGGGTCGGGCTTTCTTT
TRBV11-2	TRBJ2-5	NA	TRBD1	CASSQGTGGETQYF	TGTGCCAGCAGCCAAGGGACAGGGGGAGAGACCCAGTACTTC
TRBV4-1	TRBJ1-2	NA	NA	CASSQPRRGKNYGYTF	TGCGCCAGCAGCCAACCTAGGAGGGGAAAGAACTATGGCTACACCTTC
TRBV11-2	TRBJ2-1	once	NA	CASSFDGLSYNEQFF	TGTGCCAGCAGCTTCGATGGACTCTCCTACAATGAGCAGTTCTTC